This T cell receptor (beta chain) was identified during a study of blood T cell repertoires in COVID-19. Clones were read by immunoSEQ multiplex PCR, and TCRdb kept only the in-frame ones, dropping some. Of over 70,000 clones in the sample, around 83% are singletons; the top ten hold approximately 11%. Germline loops: CDR1 GTSNPN, CDR2 SVGIG (reference sequence). CDR3 length equals 16 residues. The V segment lost 1 base and the J segment 4 bases; nucleotides outside the gene matches: 10. This clonotype originated in a man in his 60s with COVID-19, enrolled during active disease. The sample comprised peripheral blood. The chain is built from TRBV30 and TRBJ1-2; 9 bases line up with TRBD1. CDR3 in DNA: TGTGCCTGGAGTGCCCCCTGGACAGGGGAATCCTATGGCTACACCTTC. Its translation: CAWSAPWTGESYGYTF.